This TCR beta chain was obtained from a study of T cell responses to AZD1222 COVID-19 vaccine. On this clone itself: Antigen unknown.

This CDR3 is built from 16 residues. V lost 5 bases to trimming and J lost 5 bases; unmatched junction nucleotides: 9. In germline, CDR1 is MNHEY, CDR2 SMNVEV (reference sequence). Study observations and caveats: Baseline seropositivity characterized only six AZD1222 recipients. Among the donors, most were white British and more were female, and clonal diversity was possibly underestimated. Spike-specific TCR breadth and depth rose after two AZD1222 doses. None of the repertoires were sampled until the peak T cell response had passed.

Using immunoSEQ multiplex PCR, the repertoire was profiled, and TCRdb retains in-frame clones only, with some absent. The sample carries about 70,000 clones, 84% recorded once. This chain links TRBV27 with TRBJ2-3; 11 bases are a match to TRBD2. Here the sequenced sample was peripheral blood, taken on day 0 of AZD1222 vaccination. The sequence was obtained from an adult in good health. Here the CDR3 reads CASSAPLAGGEDTQYF. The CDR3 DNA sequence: TGTGCCAGCAGTGCGCCCCTAGCGGGGGGTGAAGATACGCAGTATTTT.